This TCR beta chain was found in a study of shared clonotypes between healthy human individuals. Study results and limitations: Despite large depth, rarefaction showed incomplete sorted-subset sequencing.

This clone was observed at least ten times. Antigen: not known. Germline CDR1 is MDHEN and CDR2 is SYDVKM. The CDR3 covers 14 residues. V was pared by 2 bases and J by 2 bases, with 3 bases of the junction left unmatched. Clones were read by immunoSEQ multiplex PCR, and TCRdb kept only the in-frame ones, dropping some. The sample has hundreds of thousands of clones, approximately 79% seen once. The rearrangement links TRBV28 to TRBJ2-7; 7 bases are shared with TRBD1. The clonotype was recovered from a woman between 25 and 40 years old in good health. Material for sequencing was memory CD4+ T cells sorted from blood. As for subset: CD45RA-negative fraction. This CDR3 reads CASSLMGQTYEQYF. The CDR3 DNA is TGTGCCAGCAGTTTAATGGGACAGACCTACGAGCAGTACTTC. Drawing the rest from reference TRBV28 and TRBJ2-7, the complete variable domain is DVKVTQSSRYLVKRTGEKVFLECVQDMDHENMFWYRQDPGLGLRLIYFSYDVKMKEKGDIPEGYSVSREKKERFSLILESASTNQTSMYLCASSLMGQTYEQYFGPGTRLTVT.